Shown below are 12 T cell receptor beta chains from a single sample sequenced in a study of shared clonotypes between healthy human individuals. Assay: immunoSEQ multiplex PCR; the TCRdb copy retains only in-frame clones and omits some. This table holds 2 million to 3 million clones, under 95% found once. Material for sequencing was naive CD4+ T cells from PBMCs. As for subset: CD45RA+ positively selected. These receptors were obtained from a young man in good health. Some clones in this sample may be carry-over from other donors' samples.

The V call is TRBV30, the J call TRBJ2-1, with TRBD2 matching over 8 bases. This CDR3 region has 16 residues. In germline, CDR1 is GTSNPN, CDR2 SVGIG (reference sequence). The junction had 12 bases not matched to a gene; V was cut back by 4 bases and J by 4 bases. CDR3 in DNA: TGTGCCTGGACCTCCAAAAGCGGGAGTGGTTACAATGAGCAGTTCTTC. This encodes CAWTSKSGSGYNEQFF.

The sample holds a few counts of this clone. Other nucleotide sequences in the sample specify the same CDR3. V usage is TRBV7-9 and J usage is TRBJ1-4, with D perhaps matching TRBD1 (6 bases). V lost 5 bases, J lost 8 bases, and 9 bases lay in between. The CDR3 extends over 12 amino acids. The germline V gene has CDR1 SEHNR and CDR2 FQNEAQ (reference sequence). The CDR3 bases are TGTGCCAGCAGCCCCGGGGGCGAAAAACTGTTTTTT. It codes for CASSPGGEKLFF. Full variable domain (outside the CDR3, taken from reference TRBV7-9 and TRBJ1-4): DTGVSQNPRHKITKRGQNVTFRCDPISEHNRLYWYRQTLGQGPEFLTYFQNEAQLEKSRLLSDRFSAERPKGSFSTLEIQRTEQGDSAMYLCASSPGGEKLFFGSGTQLSVL.

The chain carries TRBV18 and TRBJ2-5, with TRBD1 matching over 9 bases. Germline V gene data show CDR1 as KGHSH and CDR2 as LQKENI. V trimming: 1 base; J trimming: 0 bases; junction bases outside the gene matches: 6. There are 17 residues in the CDR3. The CDR3, as DNA: TGTGCCAGCTCACCACTGGGTAACAGGGGGCACCAAGAGACCCAGTACTTC. This gives the protein CASSPLGNRGHQETQYF.

As concerns this clone: The same CDR3 can be traced to other DNA sequences in this sample. The chain is built from TRBV27 and TRBJ1-3; D is uncertain. The CDR3 contains 14 residues. The germline V gene encodes CDR1 MNHEY and CDR2 SMNVEV (reference sequence). V gave up 2 bases and J gave up 2 bases, with 7 bases separating them. The DNA for the CDR3 is TGTGCCAGCAGTTTAGGTCGCCCTGGAAACACCATATATTTT. It translates to CASSLGRPGNTIYF.

The chain links TRBV7-7 to TRBJ1-1; D gene uncertain. V lost 1 base and J lost 4, with 7 bases in between. Germline CDR1 SSHAT, CDR2 FNYEAQ (reference sequence). This CDR3 contains 13 residues. CDR3 residues: CASSLGPSTEAFF. The CDR3 coding sequence is TGTGCCAGCAGCTTAGGGCCATCCACTGAAGCTTTCTTT.

V usage is TRBV6-5 and J usage is TRBJ2-7; 7 positions agree with TRBD1. The germline CDR1 and CDR2 sequences are MNHEY and SVGAGI. Trimming removed 2 bases from V and 2 bases from J; junction bases left unmatched: 6. The CDR3 has 15 residues. The CDR3: CASSYRGTEPYEQYF. CDR3 sequence (DNA): TGTGCCAGCAGTTACCGAGGGACAGAGCCCTACGAGCAGTACTTC.

Concerning this clone: Other DNA sequences within the sample encode an identical CDR3. The rearrangement joins TRBV5-1 to TRBJ2-7; 9 bases are a match to TRBD1. Trimming at V came to 1 base and at J to 6 bases, leaving 5 bases not matched to a gene. CDR1 and CDR2 (germline): SGHRS, YFSETQ. This CDR3 region has 14 residues. The CDR3 here is CASSLPGQGSEQYF. In nucleotides, the CDR3 is TGCGCCAGCAGCTTGCCGGGACAGGGTAGCGAGCAGTACTTC.

The CDR3 sequence is CAIGAASGSAQYF. The CDR3 region has the DNA TGTGCTATAGGCGCGGCTAGCGGGAGTGCGCAGTATTTT. The chain joins TRBV15 to TRBJ2-3; TRBD2 matches at 10 bases. Germline V gene data show CDR1 as LNHNV and CDR2 as YYDKDF (reference sequence). This CDR3 region has 13 residues. Variable domain in full (rest from reference TRBV15 and TRBJ2-3): DAMVIQNPRYQVTQFGKPVTLSCSQTLNHNVMYWYQQKSSQAPKLLFHYYDKDFNNEADTPDNFQSRRPNTSFCFLDIRSPGLGDTAMYLCAIGAASGSAQYFGPGTRLTVL.

The rearrangement joins TRBV7-9 to TRBJ2-5, with D perhaps matching TRBD1 or TRBD2 (5 bases each). Trimming pared 5 bases from V and 8 bases from J, leaving 12 bases between. This CDR3 has 12 amino acids. Germline-derived CDR1 and CDR2 are SEHNR and FQNEAQ (reference sequence). The CDR3 reads CASSADWDTQYF. The CDR3 DNA reads TGTGCCAGCAGCGCCGACTGGGACACCCAGTACTTC.

The chain carries TRBV5-6 and TRBJ2-5, with D possibly TRBD2 on 6 matching bases. There are 16 residues in the CDR3. From germline, CDR1 is SGHDT and CDR2 YYEEEE. V was cut by 4 bases and J by 1 base, with 17 bases left in between. CDR3 region: CASSRGVREVQETQYF. The CDR3 bases are TGTGCCAGCAGCCGAGGCGTCAGGGAGGTCCAAGAGACCCAGTACTTC.

This clone was counted between two and nine times. This sequence joins TRBV5-1 and TRBJ1-1; 9 nucleotides align to TRBD1. The germline V gene encodes CDR1 SGHRS and CDR2 YFSETQ. V shed 4 bases and J 6 bases; nucleotides not matched to a gene: 7. This CDR3 is built from 14 residues. The CDR3 DNA reads as TGCGCCAGCAGCCCCGGACAGGGGCAAGCTGAAGCTTTCTTT. It encodes CASSPGQGQAEAFF.

On this clone: The same CDR3 also results from other DNA sequences found in this sample. The CDR3 DNA sequence: TGTGCCAGCAGCTTAGCAGGGACAGGGGAAGAGACCCAGTACTTC. Protein sequence: CASSLAGTGEETQYF. This chain uses TRBV7-2 with TRBJ2-5; 10 bases align to TRBD1. The length of the CDR3 is 15 residues. The junction had 1 base not matched to a gene; V was cut back by 0 bases and J by 3 bases. Germline-derived CDR1 and CDR2 are SGHTA and FQGNSA.